This T cell receptor (beta chain) originates from a study of monozygotic twins with cystic fibrosis. V lost 1 base to trimming and J lost 2 bases, with 14 bases between them. This CDR3 is 16 amino acids long. The germline gives CDR1 LNHNV, CDR2 YYDKDF (reference sequence). Only in-frame clones appear in the TCRdb table, and some are missing; sequencing was by immunoSEQ multiplex PCR. The sample has 15,000 to 20,000 clones, less than 95% seen once. The chain combines TRBV15 with TRBJ1-2; the D is unclear. This receptor was taken from a girl aged 2 to 9 with cystic fibrosis. The sequenced sample was blood. The CDR3 region has the DNA TGTGCCACCAGCAGAGCCGTTCAACGGAGGAACTATGGCTACACCTTC. Residues: CATSRAVQRRNYGYTF.